The clone carrying this TCR beta chain was seen once. Its target is not known. TCRdb's table, derived via immunoSEQ multiplex PCR, lists solely in-frame clones and lacks some. The sample records over 75,000 clones, around 86% being singletons. The sample is drawn from a study of graft-versus-host responses after intestinal transplantation. General observations from the study: Recipient marrow showed GvH clones, some seen first in ileum or blood.

This receptor was taken from a human donor who was the organ donor for an intestinal transplant. The sequences come from unstimulated CD8+ T cells sorted from spleen or lymph node cells, collected before transplant.

CDR3 residues: CASSLYGGEQFF. CDR3 DNA: TGTGCCAGCAGTTTATATGGGGGTGAGCAGTTCTTC. This rearrangement joins TRBV28 to TRBJ2-1, with D possibly being TRBD1 or TRBD2 (5 bases each). This CDR3 region has 12 residues. Germline V lookup: CDR1 MDHEN, CDR2 SYDVKM. V shed 1 base and J shed 9 bases, with 7 bases lying between them.